This T cell receptor (beta chain) stems from a study of blood T cell repertoires in COVID-19 (dated by TCRdb to 2018 to 2020). Turning to the overall study: Samples covering the acute and convalescent phases of COVID-19 were provided by collaborators in the United States, Italy and Spain. The prospective study material was composed of cDNA or gDNA derived from T cells, B-cell-depleted T cells, or PBMCs. The dataset comprised deeply sampled blood TCRbeta repertoires from subjects exposed to, actively infected with, or recovered from COVID-19. The repertoires were made available in a free public database intended to serve as a resource for research on the immune response to SARS-CoV-2. The samples were drawn from two sources: the first 160 participants of the ongoing ImmuneRACE study, and over 950 subjects contributed by 6 global collaborators. Sample metadata almost always included a de-identified subject ID, COVID-19 status, age in years and sex. Where available, HLA class I and class II types were taken from metadata supplied by the sample provider and were not determined by assay-based typing.

Results the study describes overall, beyond this receptor: Clinical and demographic metadata were provided uncurated, with the amount varying by source and participant.

One collaborating source in Seattle enrolled patients during active infection and followed them longitudinally through the course of disease. Collaborating institutions collected whole blood in K2EDTA tubes following their own protocols. Collaborator samples were shipped for TCRbeta analysis as frozen whole blood, isolated PBMCs, or DNA extracted from either sample type. TCRbeta CDR3 regions were amplified from genomic DNA by means of the immunoSEQ Assay, a bias-controlled multiplex PCR. The study's own analysis went as follows. Nucleated cell counts per sample were estimated from amplification of reference gene primers within the assay. Sequence reads were collapsed and filtered to measure the absolute abundance of every unique TCRbeta CDR3 rearrangement. For each sample, productive Simpson clonality was calculated by taking the square root of Simpson's diversity index across productive rearrangements. What TCRdb holds here is the immuneACCESS table cut down to in-frame rearrangements. Part of the clones is not present; checked against another copy, under half of the missing clones reflect an unresolved V gene, and the others are unexplained. The V and J calls and clone size come from that table; D and trimming were worked out from the DNA. This sample gives almost 400,000 clones in total; around 87% of them show up just once. The top ten clones comprise approximately 2.4% of the sample.

In the case of this clone: What antigen it recognizes has not been identified. No per-base quality is available; no much larger clone lies one base away.

Per the germline V gene, SGHTS is the CDR1 and YDEGEE is the CDR2. From its cysteine to its phenylalanine, the CDR3 spans 16 amino acids. Left in the record is the CDR3 DNA by itself, 48 bases read in frame from the first base. V gives up 3 bases and J gives up 3 bases, and the segment between their germline ends measures 15 bases. Sequenced material: peripheral blood. Recombination connected TRBV5-8 to TRBJ1-4, with a weak D call of TRBD1 (6 bases match). The TCR originated in a woman aged 55 to 70 with COVID-19, enrolled during active disease. The CDR3: CASSSDRRLPNEKLFF. The sequenced DNA: TGTGCCAGCAGCTCGGACAGAAGGTTACCTAATGAAAAACTGTTTTTT.